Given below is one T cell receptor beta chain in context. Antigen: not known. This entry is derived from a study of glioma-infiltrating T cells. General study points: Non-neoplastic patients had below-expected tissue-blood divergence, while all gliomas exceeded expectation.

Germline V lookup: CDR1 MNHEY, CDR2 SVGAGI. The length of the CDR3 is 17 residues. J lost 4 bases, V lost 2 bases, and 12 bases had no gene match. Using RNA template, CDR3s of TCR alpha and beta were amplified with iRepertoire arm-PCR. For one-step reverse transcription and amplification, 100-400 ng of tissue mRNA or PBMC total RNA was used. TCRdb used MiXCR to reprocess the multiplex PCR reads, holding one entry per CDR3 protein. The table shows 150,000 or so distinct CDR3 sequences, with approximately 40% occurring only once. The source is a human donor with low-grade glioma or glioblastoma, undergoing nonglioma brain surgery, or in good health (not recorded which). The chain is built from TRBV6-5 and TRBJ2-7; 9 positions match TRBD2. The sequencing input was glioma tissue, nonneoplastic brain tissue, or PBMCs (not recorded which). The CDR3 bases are TGTGCCAGCAGTTACGAGGGTGGGAGCGGGAGGAGGTACGAGCAGTACTTC. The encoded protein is CASSYEGGSGRRYEQYF.